This T cell receptor beta chain came from a study of CD8+ T cells in alopecia areata. On the study more broadly: Oral tofacitinib (5 to 10 mg twice daily) was administered to treated patients. Whole-study findings and limits: Association of baseline CD8+ expansion with response is uncertain owing to one nonresponder.

As to this clone: Its antigen is not known.

In each case, RNA was isolated and then reverse transcribed into cDNA as the sequencing template. Sequencing used immunoSEQ multiplex PCR; TCRdb keeps in-frame clones, though not all of them. Of about 140,000 clones in the sample, approximately 85% are singletons; the top ten hold approximately 25%. Treatment in this sample: oral pan-JAK inhibitor, 5-10 mg twice daily. The TCR was taken from a human donor with alopecia areata. The sequencing here drew on CD8+ T cells sorted from blood, taken at week 4, from a patient treated with tofacitinib.

This chain's CDR3 is CASALWLREPQHF. The CDR3 DNA reads TGTGCCAGTGCCCTTTGGTTACGGGAGCCCCAGCATTTT. The J gene is TRBJ1-5, the V gene TRBV7-2; D gene uncertain. Between the trimmed V and J ends, which lost 9 bases and 8 bases, there was a span of 17 bases. Germline assignment: CDR1 SGHTA and CDR2 FQGNSA. This CDR3 has 13 residues.